The 31 T cell receptor beta chains presented below share a single source sample, sequenced in a study of blood T cell repertoires in COVID-19 (dated by TCRdb to about 2020). Libraries came from the immunoSEQ multiplex PCR assay. Here the immuneACCESS table is served through TCRdb, limited to in-frame sequences with V and J called. Missing clones are a known gap in these copies; in checked studies unresolved V genes cover under half, and the rest lacks a known reason. In all, the sample holds 200,000 to 300,000 clones, and roughly 86% of those were seen once. In total, the top ten clones hold around 9.1% of the sample. The specimen sequenced was peripheral blood. These receptors were obtained from a man aged 40-50 years who had recovered from COVID-19.

The chain is built from TRBV28 and TRBJ2-2; the D gene is possibly TRBD2 (5 bases). Per germline, CDR1 MDHEN and CDR2 SYDVKM. V gave up 3 bases and J gave up 1 base, with 9 bases separating them. The CDR3 sequence is 15 residues long. This chain's CDR3 is CASSFGERNTGELFF. The DNA of the CDR3 is TGTGCCAGCAGTTTTGGGGAGAGGAACACCGGGGAGCTGTTTTTT. The complete variable domain, with remaining parts taken from reference TRBV28 and TRBJ2-2, reads DVKVTQSSRYLVKRTGEKVFLECVQDMDHENMFWYRQDPGLGLRLIYFSYDVKMKEKGDIPEGYSVSREKKERFSLILESASTNQTSMYLCASSFGERNTGELFFGEGSRLTVL.

The V and J genes are TRBV7-9 and TRBJ1-4; 8 nucleotides match TRBD1. CDR1 and CDR2 from the germline V gene are SEHNR and FQNEAQ (reference sequence). The J segment lost 8 bases and the V segment lost 5 bases, leaving 10 bases of the junction unmatched. This CDR3 region has 15 residues. The CDR3 protein is CASSLQQGGTEKLFF. The CDR3 DNA is TGTGCCAGCAGCCTCCAACAGGGGGGGACCGAAAAACTGTTTTTT.

This sequence joins TRBV10-3 and TRBJ2-7, with 10 bases that match TRBD2. Trimming took 6 bases from V and 5 from J; bases not matched to a gene: 1. The CDR3 spans 12 residues. In germline, CDR1 is ENHRY, CDR2 SYGVKD. DNA of the CDR3: TGTGCCATCAGCGGGACTAGCGACGAGCAGTACTTC. Translation gives CAISGTSDEQYF.

The table lists this clone with a count of one. Here the CDR3 DNA reads TGTGCCAGTAATCCAACTCCCTTACAAACCGGGACAGGGTACACCGGGGAGCTGTTTTTT. Translating it yields CASNPTPLQTGTGYTGELFF. This chain uses TRBV19 with TRBJ2-2; 9 nucleotides line up with TRBD1. The CDR3 totals 20 residues. Germline values: CDR1 LNHDA, CDR2 SQIVND (reference sequence). V was clipped by 7 bases and J by 3 bases; unmatched bases: 21.

This clone was counted once. The chain joins TRBV7-3 to TRBJ2-1, with TRBD2 identical over 12 bases. The germline gives CDR1 SGHTA, CDR2 FQGTGA. Trimming took 5 bases from V and 0 from J; bases not matched to a gene: 2. The CDR3 sequence is 16 residues long. CDR3 nucleotide sequence: TGTGCCAGCAGCAAGACTAGCGGGAGCTCCTACAATGAGCAGTTCTTC. Translated: CASSKTSGSSYNEQFF.

This clone was detected only a few times. The rearrangement links TRBV19 to TRBJ1-2, with D possibly TRBD1 on 5 matching bases. Germline V lookup: CDR1 LNHDA, CDR2 SQIVND (reference sequence). V shed 6 bases and J shed 5 bases, with 10 bases lying between them. The CDR3 is 12 residues long. Here the CDR3 DNA reads TGTGCCAGTAGGGGGCGGCTATATGGCTACACCTTC. Translating it yields CASRGRLYGYTF.

The V gene is TRBV2, the J gene TRBJ2-7; 8 nucleotides match TRBD1. V lost 6 bases and J lost 2; bases outside the gene matches: 9. This CDR3 is 15 amino acids long. Germline values: CDR1 SNHLY, CDR2 FYNNEI. DNA for the CDR3: TGTGCCAGCAGAGGGACCTTGACAGGGGCCTACGAGCAGTACTTC. It yields the protein CASRGTLTGAYEQYF.

This chain connects TRBV20-1 to TRBJ2-1; possibly TRBD2 for D (6 bases). Trimming removed 5 bases from V and 8 bases from J, with 10 bases in between. There are 11 residues in the CDR3. Germline lookup yields CDR1 DFQATT and CDR2 SNEGSKA (reference sequence). The CDR3 is CSAGKRDEQFF. The CDR3 coding sequence is TGCAGTGCTGGGAAGCGGGATGAGCAGTTCTTC.

The CDR3 spells CASSSRQGGYEQYF. CDR3 bases: TGTGCCAGCAGCTCCCGACAGGGAGGATACGAGCAGTACTTC. The chain uses TRBV7-8 and TRBJ2-7; D possibly corresponds to TRBD1 (7 bases). The length of the CDR3 is 14 residues. The ends were cut back, 4 bases at V and 4 bases at J, with 14 bases in the middle. Germline V gives CDR1 SGHVS, CDR2 FQNEAQ.

The CDR3 coding sequence is TGTGCTAGCTATGGGGGAGGGGACACAGATACGCAGTATTTT. It translates to CASYGGGDTDTQYF. The rearrangement uses TRBV12-5 and TRBJ2-3; TRBD2 matches at 7 bases. This CDR3 is built from 14 residues. Germline CDR1 and CDR2: LGHNT and FRNRAP. The V and J ends lost 9 bases and 2 bases, in that order; junction bases with no gene match: 8.

This rearrangement joins TRBV2 to TRBJ1-5, with 10 bases matching TRBD1. The V segment lost 6 bases and the J segment 1 base; nucleotides outside the gene matches: 3. The germline CDR1 and CDR2 sequences are SNHLY and FYNNEI. The CDR3 has 15 residues. The CDR3 sequence: CASRAGQGSNQPQHF. The DNA of the CDR3 is TGTGCCAGCAGGGCGGGACAGGGGAGCAATCAGCCCCAGCATTTT.

The rearrangement links TRBV12-5 to TRBJ1-4; perhaps TRBD1 as D (6 bases). The CDR3 covers 13 residues. CDR1 is LGHNT and CDR2 is FRNRAP in the germline V gene. V lost 10 bases, J lost 6 bases, and 15 bases lay in between. The CDR3 is CATQGGSYEKLFF. In nucleotides, the CDR3 is TGTGCTACCCAAGGGGGTAGTTATGAAAAACTGTTTTTT. The whole variable domain, filled in from reference TRBV12-5 and TRBJ1-4, reads DARVTQTPRHKVTEMGQEVTMRCQPILGHNTVFWYRQTMMQGLELLAYFRNRAPLDDSGMPKDRFSAEMPDATLATLKIQPSEPRDSAVYFCATQGGSYEKLFFGSGTQLSVL.

Here the CDR3 reads CASTQGRGYNEQFF. The CDR3 region has the DNA TGTGCCAGCACCCAAGGTAGAGGCTACAATGAGCAGTTCTTC. The gene calls are TRBV21-1 and TRBJ2-1; the table's TRBD2 call for D was not verified on the DNA. TRBV21-1 is designated a pseudogene. This CDR3 comprises 14 residues.

This clone appeared once. The rearrangement joins TRBV6-6 to TRBJ1-4; unclear D gene. Germline V gene lookup returns CDR1 MNHNY and CDR2 SVGAGI (reference sequence). V was shortened by 4 bases and J by 8 bases, with 14 bases between the two germline ends. This CDR3 has 14 residues. The CDR3 DNA sequence: TGTGCCAGCAGTTTACGGGGTATCAGAGAAAAACTGTTTTTT. Protein product: CASSLRGIREKLFF.

V and J are TRBV25-1 and TRBJ2-4; TRBD1 agrees at 9 bases. With V trimmed by 3 bases and J by 0 bases, 9 bases remained unmatched. From germline, CDR1 is MGHDK and CDR2 SYGVNS. The CDR3 loop spans 18 amino acids. The CDR3 DNA reads as TGTGCCAGCAGTGAGGGGACAGGGCGTTCCCTAGCCAAAAACATTCAGTACTTC. This encodes CASSEGTGRSLAKNIQYF.

The rearrangement links TRBV2 to TRBJ2-7; D is perhaps TRBD1 (6 bases). The CDR3 is 14 amino acids. CDR1 and CDR2 from the germline V gene are SNHLY and FYNNEI. The V end lost 6 bases, the J end lost 5 bases, and 17 bases lay between the germline ends. The CDR3: CASRNRESPDEQYF. CDR3 nucleotide sequence: TGTGCCAGCAGAAACAGGGAGTCTCCGGACGAGCAGTACTTC.

The chain links TRBV12-3 or TRBV12-4 to TRBJ1-2; D possibly corresponds to TRBD1 (6 bases). CDR3 length equals 13 residues. V dropped 3 bases and J dropped 8 bases, with 13 bases sitting between them. The CDR3: CASSFSGGGGYTF. As DNA, the CDR3 is TGTGCCAGCAGTTTCAGCGGGGGCGGCGGCTACACCTTC.

The CDR3 nucleotides read TGTGCCAGCAGCCCGTCGGGAGGGAACATTCAGTACTTC. Its protein is CASSPSGGNIQYF. The V and J genes are TRBV7-3 and TRBJ2-4; 8 bases match TRBD2. Germline values: CDR1 SGHTA, CDR2 FQGTGA. CDR3 length: 13 amino acids. Losses at the gene ends were 5 bases for V and 7 bases for J; bases not matched to a gene: 4.

The genes are TRBV18 and TRBJ1-2; 10 nucleotides line up with TRBD1. Germline values: CDR1 KGHSH, CDR2 LQKENI. V gave up 3 bases and J gave up 7 bases; unmatched junction bases: 8. This CDR3 comprises 15 residues. CDR3 in amino acids: CASSPTGTGVRGYTF. Written as DNA, the CDR3 is TGTGCCAGCTCACCGACCGGGACAGGGGTTCGTGGCTACACCTTC. The variable domain in full, completed from reference TRBV18 and TRBJ1-2, reads NAGVMQNPRHLVRRRGQEARLRCSPMKGHSHVYWYRQLPEEGLKFMVYLQKENIIDESGMPKERFSAEFPKEGPSILRIQQVVRGDSAAYFCASSPTGTGVRGYTFGSGTRLTVV.

This chain links TRBV5-6 with TRBJ2-5; perhaps TRBD2 as D (5 bases). Trimming took off 4 bases at V and 4 bases at J, with 14 bases between the two ends. There are 14 residues in the CDR3. Germline lookup yields CDR1 SGHDT and CDR2 YYEEEE. The CDR3 spells CASSQPGVGETQYF. The CDR3 nucleotides are TGTGCCAGCAGCCAGCCCGGGGTCGGAGAGACCCAGTACTTC.

The chain recombines TRBV2 with TRBJ1-3; 7 bases are a match to TRBD1. V lost 5 bases to trimming and J lost 2 bases; unmatched junction nucleotides: 9. The CDR3 is made up of 16 amino acids. Germline V gene sequence: CDR1 SNHLY, CDR2 FYNNEI. In DNA form, the CDR3 reads TGTGCCAGCAGTCAAAAGGGGGCGCGGGCTGGAAACACCATATATTTT. This sequence encodes CASSQKGARAGNTIYF.

V gene TRBV9 combines with J gene TRBJ2-3; 8 nucleotides line up with TRBD2. CDR1 and CDR2 from the germline V gene are SGDLS and YYNGEE. Unmatched junction bases numbered 5, after V lost 0 bases and J lost 2 bases. The CDR3 consists of 16 residues. CDR3 residues: CASSVVGGGPTDTQYF. The CDR3 bases are TGTGCCAGCAGCGTAGTGGGCGGGGGGCCCACAGATACGCAGTATTTT.

This chain joins TRBV9 and TRBJ1-3; D is possibly TRBD1 (6 bases). V was shortened by 5 bases and J by 0 bases, with 12 bases between the two germline ends. This CDR3 comprises 15 residues. CDR1 and CDR2 from the germline V gene are SGDLS and YYNGEE. The DNA for the CDR3 is TGTGCCAGCAGTCCTAAGACAGGCTCTGGAAACACCATATATTTT. Translated: CASSPKTGSGNTIYF. Full variable domain (missing parts from reference TRBV9 and TRBJ1-3): DSGVTQTPKHLITATGQRVTLRCSPRSGDLSVYWYQQSLDQGLQFLIQYYNGEERAKGNILERFSAQQFPDLHSELNLSSLELGDSALYFCASSPKTGSGNTIYFGEGSWLTVV.

The chain is built from TRBV19 and TRBJ2-3, with 15 positions matching TRBD2. The CDR3 has 18 residues. Trimming removed 4 bases from V and 0 bases from J; junction bases left unmatched: 5. Germline V CDR1 and CDR2: LNHDA, SQIVND (reference sequence). CDR3 amino acids: CASSKGLAGGPSTDTQYF. CDR3 bases: TGTGCCAGTAGTAAGGGACTAGCGGGGGGCCCTAGCACAGATACGCAGTATTTT. Full variable domain (outside the CDR3, taken from reference TRBV19 and TRBJ2-3): DGGITQSPKYLFRKEGQNVTLSCEQNLNHDAMYWYRQDPGQGLRLIYYSQIVNDFQKGDIAEGYSVSREKKESFPLTVTSAQKNPTAFYLCASSKGLAGGPSTDTQYFGPGTRLTVL.

The chain carries TRBV5-4 and TRBJ2-7, with D maybe TRBD2 (6 bases). CDR3 length: 15 amino acids. Deletions cut 3 bases from V and 3 bases from J, with 16 bases between. Germline V CDR1 and CDR2: SGHNT, YYREEE (reference sequence). The CDR3 is CASSSTGHGSYEQYF. The CDR3 nucleotides read TGTGCCAGCAGCTCGACGGGTCACGGGAGCTACGAGCAGTACTTC.

The chain combines TRBV6-6 with TRBJ2-7; D gene uncertain. The CDR3 runs 12 residues. CDR1 is MNHNY and CDR2 is SVGAGI in the germline V gene (reference sequence). V lost 5 bases and J 4 bases, leaving 9 bases between the germline ends. This chain's CDR3 is CASSENPYEQYF. As DNA, the CDR3 is TGTGCCAGCAGTGAGAACCCTTACGAGCAGTACTTC.

This clone is a singleton in its sample. V and J are TRBV5-4 and TRBJ1-1; the match to TRBD1 covers 10 bases. Germline lookup yields CDR1 SGHNT and CDR2 YYREEE (reference sequence). V lost 4 bases and J lost 7; bases outside the gene matches: 7. There are 14 residues in the CDR3. The CDR3 DNA reads TGTGCCAGCAGCCGGCCCCGGACAGGGGGTGAAGCTTTCTTT. It encodes CASSRPRTGGEAFF.

The chain joins TRBV6-5 to TRBJ1-2; unclear D gene. The CDR3 is 14 residues long. Looked up from germline, CDR1 is MNHEY and CDR2 is SVGAGI. V lost 6 bases to trimming and J lost 4 bases, with 15 bases between them. The CDR3 nucleotides read TGTGCCAGCAGCCGACGGAGTTTAACCTATGGCTACACCTTC. Amino acid sequence: CASSRRSLTYGYTF.

The rearrangement joins TRBV21-1 to TRBJ1-2; the table calls TRBD1, which could not be checked here. TRBV21-1 has pseudogene status. The CDR3 consists of 14 residues. CDR3 sequence (DNA): TGTGCCAGCAGCCCAGAAGGGACAGGGGTTGGCTACACCTTC. Amino acids: CASSPEGTGVGYTF.

V and J are TRBV9 and TRBJ2-2; 8 nucleotides match TRBD2. This CDR3 spans 16 amino acids. Germline V lookup: CDR1 SGDLS, CDR2 YYNGEE. J was trimmed by 0 bases and V by 4 bases; bases with no gene match: 5. The chain's CDR3 is CASSPLAGANTGELFF. The CDR3 nucleotides are TGTGCCAGCAGCCCCCTAGCGGGCGCGAACACCGGGGAGCTGTTTTTT.

This clone appeared a single time. The rearrangement joins TRBV9 to TRBJ1-4; D is undetermined. The CDR3 loop spans 15 amino acids. The germline CDR1 and CDR2 sequences are SGDLS and YYNGEE. Trimming removed 0 bases at V and 0 bases at J, with 6 bases between. This chain's CDR3 is CASSVAGATNEKLFF. For the CDR3, the DNA is TGTGCCAGCAGCGTAGCCGGGGCAACTAATGAAAAACTGTTTTTT.